This is a list of T cell receptor beta chains from one sample in a study of identical twins. TCRdb called the 5' RACE reads again in MiXCR, with one record for every CDR3 protein. The table lists 250,000 to 300,000 distinct CDR3 sequences, around 8.3% of them singletons. The sample was also reused in another study, on yellow fever vaccine responses in identical twins.

Sequencing input: CD8+ T cells sorted from blood. These receptors came from a woman under 30 in good health. Each CDR3 is given with its conserved first and last residue. A D gene is named only where the DNA matches it firmly. Clone size is given for some rows only: seen once, a few or many times, or a class if the clone is expanded.

v_gene,d_gene,j_gene,abundance,CDR3aa,CDR3nt
TRBV29-1,-,TRBJ2-7,many,CSVGAGFSYEQYF,TGCAGCGTTGGGGCAGGGTTCTCCTACGAGCAGTACTTC
TRBV7-9,-,TRBJ2-2,many,CASSLVATGELFF,TGTGCCAGCAGCTTAGTCGCTACCGGGGAGCTGTTTTTT
TRBV29-1,TRBD2,TRBJ2-3,many,CSVSPELADLNTQYF,TGCAGCGTCTCCCCTGAACTAGCGGATCTAAATACGCAGTATTTT
TRBV10-3,TRBD2,TRBJ2-3,-,CAISGLAGVKDTQYF,TGTGCCATCAGCGGACTAGCGGGAGTTAAGGATACGCAGTATTTT
TRBV6-2/TRBV6-3,-,TRBJ2-1,many,CASSSFWDGAYNEQFF,TGTGCCAGCAGTTCATTTTGGGACGGCGCCTACAATGAGCAGTTCTTC
TRBV10-1,-,TRBJ2-7,many,CASSEPGTYEQYF,TGCGCCAGCAGTGAGCCGGGGACCTACGAGCAGTACTTC
TRBV11-2,TRBD1,TRBJ2-1,few,CASSSPIPGGFRDDEQFF,TGTGCCAGCAGCTCACCCATCCCAGGGGGCTTTCGGGATGATGAGCAGTTCTTC
TRBV9,-,TRBJ2-6,-,CASSARTGSGANVLTF,TGTGCCAGCAGCGCTCGGACGGGCTCTGGGGCCAACGTCCTGACTTTC
TRBV6-5,TRBD2,TRBJ2-7,few,CASSFGIAGYEQYF,TGTGCCAGCAGTTTCGGGATAGCGGGGTACGAGCAGTACTTC
TRBV4-2,-,TRBJ1-4,many,CASSHVSDMGKLFF,TGTGCCAGCAGCCACGTTTCGGATATGGGGAAACTGTTTTTT
TRBV10-3,-,TRBJ2-2,many,CAISDAGELFF,TGTGCCATCAGTGATGCCGGGGAGCTGTTTTTT
TRBV27,TRBD1,TRBJ1-5,few,CASSLSTGSNQPQHF,TGTGCCAGCAGTTTATCGACAGGGAGCAATCAGCCCCAGCATTTT
TRBV7-9,-,TRBJ2-2,few,CASKQGLEGTGELFF,TGTGCCAGCAAGCAGGGACTTGAGGGGACCGGGGAGCTGTTTTTT
TRBV11-2,-,TRBJ1-1,-,CASREDTEAFF,TGTGCCAGCCGGGAGGACACTGAAGCTTTCTTT
TRBV20-1,-,TRBJ2-5,many,CKKETQYF,TGCAAAAAAGAGACCCAGTACTTC
TRBV7-9,-,TRBJ1-1,many,CASSMGWGDGIEAFF,TGTGCCAGCAGCATGGGGTGGGGTGATGGCATTGAAGCTTTCTTT
TRBV9,-,TRBJ2-7,many,CASSALIRDGDYEQYF,TGTGCCAGCAGCGCACTAATTCGGGACGGGGACTACGAGCAGTACTTC
TRBV29-1,-,TRBJ2-2,-,CSVEGPTGELFF,TGCAGCGTGGAGGGCCCCACCGGGGAGCTGTTTTTT
TRBV12-3/TRBV12-4,TRBD2,TRBJ2-1,many,CASSLSGGAWNEQFF,TGTGCCAGCAGCCTTAGCGGGGGGGCTTGGAATGAGCAGTTCTTC
TRBV11-2,-,TRBJ2-1,-,CASSLESQLRDEQFF,TGTGCCAGCAGCTTAGAAAGTCAGCTGAGGGATGAGCAGTTCTTC
TRBV10-3,-,TRBJ2-1,-,CAISRGESPEQFF,TGTGCCATCAGTAGAGGGGAGTCACCTGAGCAGTTCTTC
TRBV28,TRBD2,TRBJ2-1,-,CASSVLAPVNEQFF,TGTGCCAGCAGTGTACTAGCGCCAGTGAATGAGCAGTTCTTC
TRBV23-1,-,TRBJ2-2,few,CAFPVGRENTGELFF,TGCGCCTTCCCCGTCGGAAGGGAAAACACCGGGGAGCTGTTTTTT
TRBV11-2,TRBD2,TRBJ2-1,many,CASSLGTRWSWGNNEQFF,TGTGCCAGCAGCTTAGGGACTAGATGGAGTTGGGGTAACAATGAGCAGTTCTTC
TRBV7-9,-,TRBJ2-2,few,CASSLSGPNTGELFF,TGTGCCAGCAGCCTAAGCGGACCGAACACCGGGGAGCTGTTTTTT
TRBV29-1,-,TRBJ1-1,many,CSVVGLLNTEAFF,TGCAGCGTTGTAGGACTGTTGAACACTGAAGCTTTCTTT
TRBV27,TRBD1,TRBJ2-7,many,CASSWTGSDEQYF,TGTGCCAGCAGTTGGACAGGGAGCGACGAGCAGTACTTC
TRBV21-1,-,TRBJ2-7,-,CASSKARQDCAYEQYF,TGTGCCAGCAGCAAAGCGAGACAGGATTGTGCCTACGAGCAGTACTTC
TRBV20-1,TRBD1,TRBJ1-5,-,CSARGDRDGGQPQHF,TGCAGTGCTAGAGGGGACAGGGACGGGGGTCAGCCCCAGCATTTT
TRBV29-1,-,TRBJ2-7,few,CSVGFSGQYF,TGCAGCGTTGGATTTAGTGGGCAGTACTTC
TRBV5-1,TRBD2,TRBJ2-7,few,CASSLAGRGSVYEQYF,TGCGCCAGCAGCTTGGCCGGGAGGGGGTCGGTCTACGAGCAGTACTTC
TRBV7-9,-,TRBJ1-2,few,CASAWDTYGYTF,TGTGCCAGCGCATGGGACACATATGGCTACACCTTC
TRBV30,-,TRBJ1-2,-,CAWSETGQDYGYTF,TGTGCCTGGAGTGAAACGGGACAAGACTATGGCTACACCTTC
TRBV13,TRBD2,TRBJ2-1,few,CASSFGTSAYNEQFF,TGTGCCAGCAGCTTCGGGACTAGCGCCTACAATGAGCAGTTCTTC
TRBV5-1,TRBD1,TRBJ2-7,-,CASRPSFVRTGEFDEQYF,TGCGCCAGCCGTCCCTCTTTCGTCAGGACAGGGGAATTCGACGAGCAGTACTTC
TRBV7-2,-,TRBJ2-4,few,CASSSGVGGKNIQYF,TGTGCCAGCAGCTCCGGGGTGGGGGGCAAAAACATTCAGTACTTC
TRBV4-2,-,TRBJ2-7,few,CASSQGLSDYEQYF,TGTGCCAGCAGCCAAGGCTTGAGTGACTACGAGCAGTACTTC
TRBV29-1,TRBD1,TRBJ2-7,many,CSVPAGTGPYEQYF,TGCAGCGTCCCAGCCGGGACAGGGCCCTACGAGCAGTACTTC
TRBV4-1,-,TRBJ2-7,few,CASSQDSQGGYEQYF,TGCGCCAGCAGCCAAGATTCCCAGGGGGGCTACGAGCAGTACTTC
TRBV7-7,-,TRBJ2-3,many,CASSLGGVLTDTQYF,TGTGCTAGCAGCTTAGGAGGGGTCTTGACAGATACGCAGTATTTT
TRBV5-1,TRBD2,TRBJ2-7,few,CASSRDLAGGPYEQYF,TGCGCCAGCAGCCGAGACCTAGCGGGAGGGCCGTACGAGCAGTACTTC
TRBV6-4,-,TRBJ2-1,-,CASSDSLEQFF,TGTGCCAGCAGTGACTCCCTTGAGCAGTTCTTC
TRBV12-3/TRBV12-4,TRBD2,TRBJ2-5,many,CASSRGLAKETQYF,TGTGCCAGCAGCCGGGGACTAGCAAAAGAGACCCAGTACTTC
TRBV20-1,-,TRBJ2-3,few,CSASLAPEGDTQYF,TGCAGTGCTAGCTTAGCGCCGGAGGGGGATACGCAGTATTTT
TRBV6-1,-,TRBJ2-7,many,CASRDKDGPYEQYF,TGTGCCAGCAGAGACAAGGACGGGCCCTACGAGCAGTACTTC
TRBV7-9,-,TRBJ2-2,many,CAHRSGNTGELFF,TGTGCCCACCGAAGCGGAAACACCGGGGAGCTGTTTTTT
TRBV12-3/TRBV12-4,-,TRBJ2-4,few,CASSALENIQYF,TGTGCCAGCAGTGCCTTAGAAAACATTCAGTACTTC
TRBV29-1,TRBD1,TRBJ2-7,-,CSVRTGFSYEQYF,TGCAGCGTTAGGACAGGATTCTCCTACGAGCAGTACTTC
TRBV29-1,-,TRBJ1-1,-,CSVAGGVNTEAFF,TGCAGCGTTGCGGGGGGGGTGAACACTGAAGCTTTCTTT
TRBV29-1,-,TRBJ2-7,few,CSVETGLQYF,TGCAGCGTTGAAACAGGGCTGCAGTACTTC